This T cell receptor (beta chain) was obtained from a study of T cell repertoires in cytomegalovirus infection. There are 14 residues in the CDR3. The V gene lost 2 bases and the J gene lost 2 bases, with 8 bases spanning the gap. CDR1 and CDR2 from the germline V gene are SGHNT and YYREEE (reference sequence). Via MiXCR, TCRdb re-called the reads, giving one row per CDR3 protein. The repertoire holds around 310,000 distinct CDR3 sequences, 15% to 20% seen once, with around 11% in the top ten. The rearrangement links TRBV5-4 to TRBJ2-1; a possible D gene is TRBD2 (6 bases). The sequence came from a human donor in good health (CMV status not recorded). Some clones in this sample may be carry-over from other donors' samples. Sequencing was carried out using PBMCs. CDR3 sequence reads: CASSLGEAYNEQFF. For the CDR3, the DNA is TGTGCCAGCAGCTTAGGGGAGGCCTACAATGAGCAGTTCTTC.